This T cell receptor beta chain was observed in a study of PD-L1 blockade in urothelial cancer. About the study: Blood samples had a median of roughly 140,000 T cells.

The assay was immunoSEQ multiplex PCR, and TCRdb's table has in-frame clones only and misses some. The table has approximately 46,000 clones, 70% to 90% seen once. Material: PBMCs, obtained around atezolizumab (anti-PD-L1) treatment. This TCR was sampled from a man aged 55 to 70 with urothelial cancer.

CDR3 DNA: TGTGCCAGCTCACCAGGAGCAGCCTACGAGCAGTACTTC. Its protein is CASSPGAAYEQYF. V is TRBV18 and J is TRBJ2-7; D gene unclear. From germline, CDR1 is KGHSH and CDR2 LQKENI. Trimming pared 2 bases from V and 2 bases from J, leaving 7 bases between. There are 13 residues in the CDR3.